The 2 T cell receptor beta chains below all came from one sample that was sequenced in a study of blood T cell repertoires in COVID-19. Only in-frame clones appear in the TCRdb table, and some are missing; sequencing was by immunoSEQ multiplex PCR. The sample yields around 100,000 clones, roughly 89% seen once. Source material: peripheral blood. The receptors here all came from a woman in her forties or fifties with COVID-19, enrolled during active disease.

This CDR3 reads CASSYSTSGELFF. CDR3 sequence (DNA): TGTGCCAGCAGTTACTCTACTTCCGGGGAGCTGTTTTTT. The chain couples TRBV6-6 to TRBJ2-2; D remains unclear. The CDR3 has 13 amino acids. Germline-derived CDR1 and CDR2 are MNHNY and SVGAGI (reference sequence). Trimming removed 0 bases at V and 6 bases at J, with 5 bases between.

This chain uses TRBV10-1 with TRBJ1-1; a possible D gene is TRBD1 (6 bases). V lost 7 bases and J 4 bases, leaving 19 bases between the germline ends. CDR1 WNHNN and CDR2 SYGVQD come from the germline V gene (reference sequence). The CDR3 covers 15 residues. The CDR3 spells CASKPDSAGGTEAFF. CDR3 nucleotides: TGCGCCAGCAAACCGGACAGTGCTGGTGGCACTGAAGCTTTCTTT.